A single sample gave rise to the 17 T cell receptor beta chains below, sequenced in a study of blood T cell repertoires in COVID-19. TCRdb's copy holds only in-frame clones and misses some; the assay was immunoSEQ multiplex PCR. The table lists approximately 160,000 clones, roughly 90% of them singletons. Sequences were obtained from PBMCs or T cells enriched from blood (not recorded which). The receptors were sampled from a woman between 45 and 65 years old who had recovered from COVID-19.

The V and J genes are TRBV19 and TRBJ2-1; D might be TRBD2 (6 bases). Germline lookup yields CDR1 LNHDA and CDR2 SQIVND (reference sequence). Trimming took off 7 bases at V and 7 bases at J, with 20 bases between the two ends. This CDR3 contains 15 residues. The CDR3 is CASTISGLPVNEQFF. The CDR3 nucleotides read TGTGCCAGTACCATAAGCGGGCTACCGGTGAATGAGCAGTTCTTC.

This rearrangement joins TRBV7-3 to TRBJ2-1; TRBD1 agrees at 7 bases. V gave up 5 bases and J gave up 0 bases; unmatched junction bases: 4. There are 15 residues in the CDR3. Germline V lookup: CDR1 SGHTA, CDR2 FQGTGA. CDR3 in amino acids: CASSTRQGSYNEQFF. The CDR3 DNA is TGTGCCAGCAGCACAAGACAGGGCTCCTACAATGAGCAGTTCTTC.

V is TRBV6-5 and J is TRBJ2-5; D may be TRBD2 (5 bases). Trimming left V 6 bases short and J 4 bases short, with 15 bases between. The CDR3 runs 14 residues. CDR1 is MNHEY and CDR2 is SVGAGI in the germline V gene. The CDR3 DNA follows: TGTGCCAGCAGGGCAGGACTGACGGTAGAGACCCAGTACTTC. This sequence encodes CASRAGLTVETQYF.

In this sample, this clone turned up a few times. J is TRBJ1-4 and V is TRBV28, with D unresolved. Trimming cost V 5 bases and J 1 base, with 17 bases left between them. CDR1 and CDR2 (germline): MDHEN, SYDVKM. This CDR3 has 17 amino acids. The CDR3 reads CASSPRGRLGTNEKLFF. The CDR3 nucleotides read TGTGCCAGCAGTCCCCGAGGAAGGCTAGGAACTAATGAAAAACTGTTTTTT.

The CDR3 here is CASSLSYSGANVLTF. CDR3 nucleotide sequence: TGTGCCAGCAGTTTATCGTACTCTGGGGCCAACGTCCTGACTTTC. This chain connects TRBV27 to TRBJ2-6; D uncertain. CDR1 and CDR2 (germline): MNHEY, SMNVEV (reference sequence). Trimming removed 0 bases at V and 0 bases at J, with 3 bases between. This CDR3 has 15 amino acids.

The V and J genes are TRBV7-2 and TRBJ2-7, with 9 bases identical to TRBD2. V trimming: 1 base; J trimming: 3 bases; junction bases outside the gene matches: 7. Germline-derived CDR1 and CDR2 are SGHTA and FQGNSA. The CDR3 covers 16 residues. CDR3 region: CASSLVSSGIIYEQYF. DNA for the CDR3: TGTGCCAGCAGCTTAGTGTCTAGCGGGATTATCTACGAGCAGTACTTC.

The chain links TRBV6-5 to TRBJ2-1, with 7 bases aligning to TRBD1. V gave up 9 bases and J gave up 8 bases; unmatched junction bases: 4. Germline-derived CDR1 and CDR2 are MNHEY and SVGAGI. The CDR3 runs to 11 residues. The CDR3 DNA sequence: TGTGCCAGTCGACAGGGCGATGAGCAGTTCTTC. This translates into CASRQGDEQFF.

The chain employs TRBV7-2 and TRBJ1-4, with a possible D match to TRBD1 (5 bases). V lost 2 bases and J 2 bases, leaving 12 bases between the germline ends. Looked up from germline, CDR1 is SGHTA and CDR2 is FQGNSA. The CDR3 runs 16 residues. The CDR3 loop reads CASSLRQGTTNEKLFF. CDR3 sequence (DNA): TGTGCCAGCAGCTTAAGGCAGGGTACCACTAATGAAAAACTGTTTTTT.

Here the CDR3 DNA reads TGTGCCAGCAGCTTGCGGAACGGCGGGCGGTCTTACGAGCAGTACTTC. This sequence encodes CASSLRNGGRSYEQYF. The rearrangement uses TRBV7-4 and TRBJ2-7, with D possibly TRBD2 on 5 matching bases. From germline, CDR1 is SGHVT and CDR2 SQSDAQ. Trimming removed 3 bases from V and 4 bases from J, with 19 bases in between. The CDR3 extends over 16 amino acids.

This clone was recorded only once. The chain employs TRBV18 and TRBJ1-4; 7 positions agree with TRBD1. Germline V gene data show CDR1 as KGHSH and CDR2 as LQKENI. The CDR3 sequence is 14 residues long. Germline trimming cut 3 bases from V and 5 bases from J; bases unmatched to any gene: 3. CDR3 nucleotide sequence: TGTGCCAGCTCACCGGGACAGCCGAATGAAAAACTGTTTTTT. Protein product: CASSPGQPNEKLFF.

The chain links TRBV30 to TRBJ1-2; the D is unclear. V lost 2 bases and J lost 1, with 2 bases in between. The CDR3 loop spans 11 amino acids. Germline V CDR1 and CDR2: GTSNPN, SVGIG (reference sequence). The CDR3 bases are TGTGCCTGGAGTTATAACTATGGCTACACCTTC. Its translation is CAWSYNYGYTF. The full variable domain, in which reference TRBV30 and TRBJ1-2 provide the parts outside the CDR3, is SQTIHQWPATLVQPVGSPLSLECTVEGTSNPNLYWYRQAAGRGLQLLFYSVGIGQISSEVPQNLSASRPQDRQFILSSKKLLLSDSGFYLCAWSYNYGYTFGSGTRLTVV.

V and J are TRBV6-5 and TRBJ2-3, with TRBD2 identical over 8 bases. CDR1 is MNHEY and CDR2 is SVGAGI in the germline V gene. Germline trimming cut 6 bases from V and 5 bases from J; bases unmatched to any gene: 10. This CDR3 is 15 amino acids long. The CDR3 sequence: CASSLGLVLGDTQYF. The CDR3 DNA reads as TGTGCCAGCAGCCTGGGACTAGTTCTTGGAGATACGCAGTATTTT.

V usage is TRBV12-3 or TRBV12-4 and J usage is TRBJ2-7; TRBD2 might be the D (5 bases). V was cut by 6 bases and J by 4 bases, with 13 bases left in between. This CDR3 is built from 13 residues. The CDR3 sequence: CASRRRGSYEQYF. In DNA, the CDR3 is TGTGCCAGCAGAAGGAGAGGGAGTTACGAGCAGTACTTC.

The chain is built from TRBV7-9 and TRBJ2-5; possibly TRBD2 for D (5 bases). CDR3 length: 13 amino acids. The ends were cut back, 5 bases at V and 4 bases at J, with 11 bases in the middle. Germline V gene lookup returns CDR1 SEHNR and CDR2 FQNEAQ (reference sequence). This CDR3 reads CASSPTSRETQYF. For the CDR3, the DNA is TGTGCCAGCAGCCCCACTAGTAGAGAGACCCAGTACTTC. The full variable domain, rest sourced from reference TRBV7-9 and TRBJ2-5, is DTGVSQNPRHKITKRGQNVTFRCDPISEHNRLYWYRQTLGQGPEFLTYFQNEAQLEKSRLLSDRFSAERPKGSFSTLEIQRTEQGDSAMYLCASSPTSRETQYFGPGTRLLVL.

The chain links TRBV3-1 (or the pseudogene TRBV3-2) to TRBJ1-5; weak D call: TRBD1 (5 bases). Germline loops: CDR1 LGHDT, CDR2 YNNKEL (reference sequence). Deletions cut 0 bases from V and 11 bases from J, with 20 bases between. The CDR3 covers 16 residues. CDR3 in amino acids: CASSQDPAQGNGTQHF. In DNA form, the CDR3 reads TGTGCCAGCAGCCAAGATCCGGCTCAGGGTAATGGGACCCAGCATTTT.

The rearrangement uses TRBV20-1 and TRBJ2-7; 10 positions agree with TRBD1. Per the germline V gene, CDR1 is DFQATT and CDR2 is SNEGSKA (reference sequence). V shed 3 bases, J shed 1 base, and the junction held 6 bases outside the gene matches. The CDR3 has 15 amino acids. This CDR3 reads CSASARTGGSYEQYF. In DNA form, the CDR3 reads TGCAGTGCTAGTGCACGGACAGGGGGTTCCTACGAGCAGTACTTC.

This chain links TRBV30 with TRBJ2-7; tentatively, D is TRBD2 (6 bases). Germline CDR1 reads GTSNPN; CDR2 reads SVGIG (reference sequence). V was trimmed by 0 bases and J by 2 bases, leaving 20 bases between them. CDR3 size: 17 residues. For the CDR3, the DNA is TGTGCCTGGAGTGTAGGCCTGAGCAGCGGGCATACCTACGAGCAGTACTTC. Translating gives CAWSVGLSSGHTYEQYF.